This entry describes one TCR beta chain. TCRdb keeps only in-frame clones here, not all; method: immunoSEQ multiplex PCR. The sample consists of a few hundred thousand clones, over 75% of them appearing once. The data derive from a study of blood T cell repertoires in COVID-19. The cohort comprised adults aged about 18 to 90 years residing in 20 to 30 US areas. Participant-reported clinical history was the basis for cohort assignment. Cohort 3 donors were reported recovered after two negative PCRs, clearance, or symptom resolution. The CDR3 has 14 amino acids. Germline CDR1 is KGHSH and CDR2 is LQKENI. V dropped 2 bases and J dropped 6; count of bases not matched to a gene: 7.

Specimen: PBMCs or T cells enriched from blood (not recorded which). The chain combines TRBV18 with TRBJ2-7; 7 bases align to TRBD1. This TCR was recovered from a woman in her twenties or thirties who had recovered from COVID-19. The CDR3 coding sequence is TGTGCCAGCTCACCAACCGAGGGGGCAAGCGAGCAGTACTTC. Protein: CASSPTEGASEQYF.